Shown below are 2 T cell receptor beta chains from a single sample sequenced in a study of shared clonotypes between healthy human individuals. Measured with immunoSEQ multiplex PCR; TCRdb has only the in-frame clones, and not every one. This table holds approximately 440,000 clones, approximately 71% found once. Sequenced: PBMCs. These receptors came from a woman in her thirties or forties in good health. Some clones in this sample may be carry-over from other donors' samples.

In this sample, this clone turned up once. This chain uses TRBV29-1 with TRBJ1-1; D remains ambiguous. Germline lookup yields CDR1 SQVTM and CDR2 ANQGSEA. Trimming took 4 bases from V and 5 from J, leaving 11 bases between them. This CDR3 region has 12 residues. The CDR3 nucleotides are TGCAGCGTTGCGGGTGGCTTTACTGAAGCTTTCTTT. It yields the protein CSVAGGFTEAFF.

The chain recombines TRBV7-3 with TRBJ2-2; no firm D call. CDR1 and CDR2 from the germline V gene are SGHTA and FQGTGA. Trimming stripped 2 bases from V and 5 bases from J, with 6 bases between. The CDR3 length is 13 residues. The CDR3 region has the DNA TGTGCCAGCAGCTTAGCTTCAACCGGGGAGCTGTTTTTT. It is translated as CASSLASTGELFF.